This passage covers 3 T cell receptor beta chains from one sample sequenced in a study of beta chain features in type 1 diabetes. What was sequenced were expressed TCRB transcripts, since all of the isolated RNA had been reverse transcribed. Here immunoSEQ multiplex PCR was the method, and the copy in TCRdb shows in-frame clones only, minus some. The sample has hundreds of thousands of clones; over 10% are singletons. General study findings and limits: Moderately but significantly shorter TCRB CDR3s were found in Type 1 diabetes patients in all four CD4+ subsets.

These TCRs are of unknown antigen specificity. Sequenced input: naive CD4+ T cells from blood. The source is a man aged 18 to 30 with type 1 diabetes.

This clone was detected a few times. This chain links TRBV6-6 with TRBJ2-1; 8 positions match TRBD2. Germline CDR1 is MNHNY and CDR2 is SVGAGI (reference sequence). The V segment lost 8 bases and the J segment 10 bases; nucleotides outside the gene matches: 13. There are 14 residues in the CDR3. Written as DNA, the CDR3 is TGTGCCAGCTCGTGGGCGGCGGGGGGAAGCGAGCAGTTCTTC. Translation gives CASSWAAGGSEQFF.

The chain joins TRBV5-1 to TRBJ2-1, with TRBD1 matching over 8 bases. The CDR3 runs to 15 residues. The V gene end was trimmed by 0 bases and the J gene end by 8 bases; junction bases not matched to a gene: 7. Germline CDR1 is SGHRS and CDR2 is YFSETQ. CDR3 region: CASSLVQGEWDEQFF. The CDR3 nucleotides read TGCGCCAGCAGCTTGGTACAGGGGGAGTGGGATGAGCAGTTCTTC.

The chain combines TRBV30 with TRBJ2-7; 8 bases are shared with TRBD2. The V segment lost 2 bases and the J segment 7 bases; nucleotides outside the gene matches: 7. The CDR3 consists of 13 residues. CDR1 is GTSNPN, CDR2 SVGIG, per germline (reference sequence). CDR3: CAWSFGGASEQYF. The CDR3, as DNA: TGTGCCTGGAGTTTCGGGGGGGCGAGTGAGCAGTACTTC. The full variable domain, completed using reference TRBV30 and TRBJ2-7, is SQTIHQWPATLVQPVGSPLSLECTVEGTSNPNLYWYRQAAGRGLQLLFYSVGIGQISSEVPQNLSASRPQDRQFILSSKKLLLSDSGFYLCAWSFGGASEQYFGPGTRLTVT.